Sequencing of this TCR beta chain was carried out in a study of radiotherapy plus CTLA-4 blockade in lung cancer. Overall study results and limits: Reports state that early shifts in blood T cell clones, with interferon-beta, best predicted response.

A remark on this clone: Its antigen is unknown.

The data were produced by immunoSEQ multiplex PCR, yet TCRdb's version contains in-frame clones alone and is incomplete. The sample includes roughly 98,000 clones, about 81% of them seen just once. The ends were cut back, 4 bases at V and 5 bases at J, with 15 bases in the middle. This CDR3 is built from 14 residues. CDR1 is SGHRS, CDR2 YFSETQ, per germline. The sample consisted of peripheral blood, taken from a patient treated with radiotherapy plus ipilimumab. The genes are TRBV5-1 and TRBJ1-1; a possible D gene is TRBD1 (6 bases). This clonotype was sampled from a human donor with non-small cell lung cancer who had a partial response to radiotherapy plus ipilimumab. The CDR3 sequence: CASSEYAGETEAFF. CDR3 nucleotide sequence: TGCGCCAGCAGCGAATATGCAGGGGAAACTGAAGCTTTCTTT.